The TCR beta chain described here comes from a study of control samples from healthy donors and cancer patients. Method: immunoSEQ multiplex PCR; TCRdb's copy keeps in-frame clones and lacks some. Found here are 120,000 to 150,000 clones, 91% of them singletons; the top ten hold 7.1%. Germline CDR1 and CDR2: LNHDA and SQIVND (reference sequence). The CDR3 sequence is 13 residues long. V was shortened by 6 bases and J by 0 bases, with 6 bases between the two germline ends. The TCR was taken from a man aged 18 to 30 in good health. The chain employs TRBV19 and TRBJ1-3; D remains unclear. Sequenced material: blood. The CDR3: CASSMDSGNTIYF. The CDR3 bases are TGTGCCAGTAGCATGGACTCTGGAAACACCATATATTTT.